The clone carrying this TCR beta chain appeared once. In germline, CDR1 is LNHDA, CDR2 SQIVND (reference sequence). V lost 10 bases and J lost 1; bases outside the gene matches: 14. This CDR3 has 16 residues. As handled by the study authors: Nucleated cell number was recorded as an estimate derived from reference gene primer amplification. The data were produced by immunoSEQ multiplex PCR, yet TCRdb's version contains in-frame clones alone and is incomplete. V, J and clone size reflect that table, while D and trimming were determined from the DNA. Among about 82,000 clones listed, approximately 86% were seen once. This entry is derived from a study of blood T cell repertoires in COVID-19. Whole-study context: Sites in the United States, Italy and Spain provided acute and convalescent COVID-19 samples. PBMCs, B-cell-depleted T cells, or T cells provided the cDNA or gDNA that made up the material.

The receptor was derived from a man aged 80 or over with active or convalescent COVID-19. The chain is built from TRBV19 and TRBJ1-1; 8 bases are shared with TRBD1. Specimen: peripheral blood. Written as DNA, the CDR3 is TGTGCCACTGACAGGGAGGCGGGGACAGGGAACACTGAAGCTTTCTTT. It is translated as CATDREAGTGNTEAFF.